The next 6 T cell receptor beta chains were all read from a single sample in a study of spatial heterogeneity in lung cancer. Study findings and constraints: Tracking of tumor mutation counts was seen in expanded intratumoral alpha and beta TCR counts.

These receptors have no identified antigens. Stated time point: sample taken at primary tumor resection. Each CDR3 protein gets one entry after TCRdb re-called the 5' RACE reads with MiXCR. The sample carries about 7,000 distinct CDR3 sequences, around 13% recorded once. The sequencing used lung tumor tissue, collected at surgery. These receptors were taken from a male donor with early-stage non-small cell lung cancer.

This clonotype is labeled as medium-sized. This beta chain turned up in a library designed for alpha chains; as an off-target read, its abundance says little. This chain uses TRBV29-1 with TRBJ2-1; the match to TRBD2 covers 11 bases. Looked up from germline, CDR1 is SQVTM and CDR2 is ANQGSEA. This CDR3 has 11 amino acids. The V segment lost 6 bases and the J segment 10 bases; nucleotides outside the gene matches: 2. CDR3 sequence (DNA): TGCAGCGTAAGGACTAGCGGGGAGCAGTTCTTC. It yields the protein CSVRTSGEQFF.

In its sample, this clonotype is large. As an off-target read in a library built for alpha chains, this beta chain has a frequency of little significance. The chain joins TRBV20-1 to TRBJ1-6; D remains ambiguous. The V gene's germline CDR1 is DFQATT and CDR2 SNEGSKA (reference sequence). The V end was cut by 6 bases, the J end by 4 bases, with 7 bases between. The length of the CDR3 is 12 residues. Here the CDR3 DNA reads TGCAGTGCAAGCCCTTATAATTCACCCCTCCACTTT. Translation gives CSASPYNSPLHF.

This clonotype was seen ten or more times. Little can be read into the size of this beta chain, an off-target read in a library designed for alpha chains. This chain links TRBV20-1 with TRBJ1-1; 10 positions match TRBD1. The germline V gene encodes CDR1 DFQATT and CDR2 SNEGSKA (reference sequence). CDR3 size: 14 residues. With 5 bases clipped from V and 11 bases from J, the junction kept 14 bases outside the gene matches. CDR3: CSAHPGQGLARAFF. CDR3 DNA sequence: TGCAGTGCTCACCCGGGACAGGGGTTGGCGAGGGCTTTCTTT.

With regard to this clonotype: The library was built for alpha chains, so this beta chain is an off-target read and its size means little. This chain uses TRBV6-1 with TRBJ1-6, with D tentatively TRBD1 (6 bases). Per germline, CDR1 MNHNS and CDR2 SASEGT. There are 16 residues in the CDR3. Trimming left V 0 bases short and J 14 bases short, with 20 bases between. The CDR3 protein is CASSEASQGLFFALHF. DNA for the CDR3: TGTGCCAGCAGTGAAGCCTCACAGGGTTTATTCTTCGCCCTCCACTTT.

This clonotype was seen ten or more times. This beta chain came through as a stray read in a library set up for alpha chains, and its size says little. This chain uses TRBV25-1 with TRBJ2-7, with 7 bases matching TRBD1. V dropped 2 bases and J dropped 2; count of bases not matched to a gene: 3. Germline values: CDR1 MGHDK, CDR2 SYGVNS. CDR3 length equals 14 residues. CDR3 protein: CASSEDRVPYEQYF. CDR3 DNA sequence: TGTGCCAGCAGTGAAGACAGGGTTCCCTACGAGCAGTACTTC.

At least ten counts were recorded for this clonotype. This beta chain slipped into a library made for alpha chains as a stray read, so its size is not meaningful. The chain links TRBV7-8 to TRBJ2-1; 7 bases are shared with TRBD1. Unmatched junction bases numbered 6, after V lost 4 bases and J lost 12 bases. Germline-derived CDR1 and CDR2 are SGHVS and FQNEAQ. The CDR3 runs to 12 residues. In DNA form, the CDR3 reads TGTGCCAGCAGCTCCCGAGCAGGGGGGCAGTTCTTC. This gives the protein CASSSRAGGQFF.